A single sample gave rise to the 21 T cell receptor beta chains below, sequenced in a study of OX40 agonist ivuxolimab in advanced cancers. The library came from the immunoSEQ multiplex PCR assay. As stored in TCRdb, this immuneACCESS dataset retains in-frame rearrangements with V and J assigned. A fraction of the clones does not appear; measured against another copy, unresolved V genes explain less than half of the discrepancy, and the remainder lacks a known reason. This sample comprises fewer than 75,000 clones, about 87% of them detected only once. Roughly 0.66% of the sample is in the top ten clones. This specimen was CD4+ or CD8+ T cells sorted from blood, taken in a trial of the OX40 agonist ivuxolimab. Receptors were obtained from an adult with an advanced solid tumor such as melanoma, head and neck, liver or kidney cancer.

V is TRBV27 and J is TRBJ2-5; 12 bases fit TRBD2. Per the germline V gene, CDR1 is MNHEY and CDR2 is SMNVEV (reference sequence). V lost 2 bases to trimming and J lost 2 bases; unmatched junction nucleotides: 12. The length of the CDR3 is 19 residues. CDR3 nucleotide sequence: TGTGCCAGCAGTTTAAGGGCGACTAGCGGGAGTCTAGGGCAAGAGACCCAGTACTTC. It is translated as CASSLRATSGSLGQETQYF.

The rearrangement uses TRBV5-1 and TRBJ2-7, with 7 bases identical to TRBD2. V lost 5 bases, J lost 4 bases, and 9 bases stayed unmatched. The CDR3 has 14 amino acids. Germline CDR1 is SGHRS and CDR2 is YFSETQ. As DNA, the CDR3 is TGCGCCAGCAGGAGAACGGCGGGAGCATACGAGCAGTACTTC. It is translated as CASRRTAGAYEQYF. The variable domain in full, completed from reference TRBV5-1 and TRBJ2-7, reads KAGVTQTPRYLIKTRGQQVTLSCSPISGHRSVSWYQQTPGQGLQFLFEYFSETQRNKGNFPGRFSGRQFSNSRSEMNVSTLELGDSALYLCASRRTAGAYEQYFGPGTRLTVT.

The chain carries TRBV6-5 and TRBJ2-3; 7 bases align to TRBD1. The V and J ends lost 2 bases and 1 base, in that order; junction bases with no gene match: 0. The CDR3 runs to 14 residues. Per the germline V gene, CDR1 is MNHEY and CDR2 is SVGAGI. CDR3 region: CASSYRGRTDTQYF. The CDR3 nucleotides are TGTGCCAGCAGTTACAGGGGGCGCACAGATACGCAGTATTTT.

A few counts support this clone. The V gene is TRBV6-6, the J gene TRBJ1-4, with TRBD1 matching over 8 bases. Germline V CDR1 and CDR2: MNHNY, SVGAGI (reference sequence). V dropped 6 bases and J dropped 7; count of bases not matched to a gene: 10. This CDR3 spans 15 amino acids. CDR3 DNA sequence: TGTGCCAGCAGCTTCGACAGGGGAGGTCGTGAAAAACTGTTTTTT. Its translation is CASSFDRGGREKLFF.

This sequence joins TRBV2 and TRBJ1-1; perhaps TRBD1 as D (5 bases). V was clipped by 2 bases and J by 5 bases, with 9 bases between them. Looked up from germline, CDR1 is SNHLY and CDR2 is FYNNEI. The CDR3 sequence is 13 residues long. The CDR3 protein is CASSEWWGTEAFF. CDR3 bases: TGTGCCAGCAGTGAATGGTGGGGGACTGAAGCTTTCTTT.

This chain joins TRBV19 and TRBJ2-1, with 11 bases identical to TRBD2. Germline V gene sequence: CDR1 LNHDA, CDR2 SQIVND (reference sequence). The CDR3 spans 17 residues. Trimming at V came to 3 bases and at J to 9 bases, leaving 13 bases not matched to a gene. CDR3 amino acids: CASSILAGGVSIREQFF. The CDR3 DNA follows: TGTGCCAGTAGTATCTTAGCGGGAGGGGTATCAATTCGTGAGCAGTTCTTC.

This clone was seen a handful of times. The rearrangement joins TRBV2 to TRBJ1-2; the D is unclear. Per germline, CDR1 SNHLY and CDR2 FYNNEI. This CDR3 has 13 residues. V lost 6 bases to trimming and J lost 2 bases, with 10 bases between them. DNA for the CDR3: TGTGCCAGCAGAGGACCCGGGAACTATGGCTACACCTTC. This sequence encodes CASRGPGNYGYTF.

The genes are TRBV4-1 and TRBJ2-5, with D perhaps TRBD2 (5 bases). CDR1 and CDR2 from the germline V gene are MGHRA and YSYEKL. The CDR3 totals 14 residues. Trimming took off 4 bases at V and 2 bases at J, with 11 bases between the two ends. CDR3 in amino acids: CASSPGGVQETQYF. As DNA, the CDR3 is TGCGCCAGCAGCCCTGGAGGCGTACAAGAGACCCAGTACTTC.

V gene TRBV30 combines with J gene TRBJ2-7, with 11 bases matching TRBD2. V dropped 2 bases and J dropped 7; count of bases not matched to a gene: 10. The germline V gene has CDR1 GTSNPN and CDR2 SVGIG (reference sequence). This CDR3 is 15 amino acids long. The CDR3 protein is CAWSRSLAGGWEQYF. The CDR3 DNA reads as TGTGCCTGGAGTCGATCCTTAGCGGGAGGGTGGGAGCAGTACTTC.

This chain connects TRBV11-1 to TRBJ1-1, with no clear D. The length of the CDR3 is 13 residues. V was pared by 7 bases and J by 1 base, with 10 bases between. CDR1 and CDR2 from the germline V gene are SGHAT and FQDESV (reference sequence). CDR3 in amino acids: CASKKPSNTEAFF. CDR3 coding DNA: TGTGCCAGCAAAAAACCCTCGAACACTGAAGCTTTCTTT.

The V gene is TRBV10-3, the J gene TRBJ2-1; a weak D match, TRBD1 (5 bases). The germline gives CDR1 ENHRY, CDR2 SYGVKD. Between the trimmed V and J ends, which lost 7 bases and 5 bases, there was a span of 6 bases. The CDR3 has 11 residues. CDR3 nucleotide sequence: TGTGCCATCACAGGGAACAATGAGCAGTTCTTC. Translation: CAITGNNEQFF.

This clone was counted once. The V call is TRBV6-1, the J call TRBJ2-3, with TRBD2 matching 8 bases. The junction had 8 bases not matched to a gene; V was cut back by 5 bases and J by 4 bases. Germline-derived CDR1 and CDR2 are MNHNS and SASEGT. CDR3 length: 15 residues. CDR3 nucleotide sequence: TGTGCCAGCAGTCCTTTAGCGGGAAGGGCAGATACGCAGTATTTT. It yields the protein CASSPLAGRADTQYF.

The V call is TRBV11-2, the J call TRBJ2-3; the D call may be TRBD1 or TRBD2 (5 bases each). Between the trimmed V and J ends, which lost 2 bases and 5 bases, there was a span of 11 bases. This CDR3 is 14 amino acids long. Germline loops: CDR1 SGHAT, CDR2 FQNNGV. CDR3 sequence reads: CASSLRGAEDTQYF. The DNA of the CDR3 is TGTGCCAGCAGCTTACGAGGGGCGGAAGATACGCAGTATTTT.

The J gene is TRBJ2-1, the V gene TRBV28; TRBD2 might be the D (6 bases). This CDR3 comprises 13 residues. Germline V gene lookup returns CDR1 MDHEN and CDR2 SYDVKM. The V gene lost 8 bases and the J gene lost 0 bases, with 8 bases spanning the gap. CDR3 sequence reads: CASWGLSYNEQFF. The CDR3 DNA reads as TGTGCCAGCTGGGGACTCTCCTACAATGAGCAGTTCTTC.

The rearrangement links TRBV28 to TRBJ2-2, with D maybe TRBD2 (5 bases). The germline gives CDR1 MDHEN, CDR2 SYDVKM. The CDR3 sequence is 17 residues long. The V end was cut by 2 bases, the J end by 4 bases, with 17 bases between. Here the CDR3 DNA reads TGTGCCAGCAGTTTACCCGGGGAGCGAAGACGCACCGGGGAGCTGTTTTTT. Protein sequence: CASSLPGERRRTGELFF.

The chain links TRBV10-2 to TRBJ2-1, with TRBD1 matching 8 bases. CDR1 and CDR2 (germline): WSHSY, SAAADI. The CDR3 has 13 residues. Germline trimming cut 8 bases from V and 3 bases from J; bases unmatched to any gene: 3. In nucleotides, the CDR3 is TGCGCCAGCCTCGGACAGGGCTACAATGAGCAGTTCTTC. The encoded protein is CASLGQGYNEQFF.

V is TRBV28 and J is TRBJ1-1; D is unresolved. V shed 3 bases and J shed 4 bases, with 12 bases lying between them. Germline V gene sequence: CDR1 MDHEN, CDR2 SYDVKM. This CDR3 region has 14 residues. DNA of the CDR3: TGTGCCAGCAGTTTGCCGTTGTGGGGCACTGAAGCTTTCTTT. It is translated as CASSLPLWGTEAFF.

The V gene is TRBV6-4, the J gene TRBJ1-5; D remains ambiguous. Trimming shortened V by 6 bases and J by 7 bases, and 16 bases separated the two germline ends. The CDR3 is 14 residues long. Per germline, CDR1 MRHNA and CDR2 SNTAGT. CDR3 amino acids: CASSREAQGQPQHF. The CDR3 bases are TGTGCCAGCAGCCGGGAGGCGCAAGGCCAGCCCCAGCATTTT.

The CDR3 here is CASRRLETDTQYF. CDR3 coding DNA: TGTGCCAGCAGGAGACTAGAAACAGATACGCAGTATTTT. The chain carries TRBV6-6 and TRBJ2-3; the D gene is possibly TRBD2 (6 bases). There are 13 residues in the CDR3. V lost 6 bases, J lost 3 bases, and 10 bases lay in between. CDR1 and CDR2 from the germline V gene are MNHNY and SVGAGI (reference sequence).

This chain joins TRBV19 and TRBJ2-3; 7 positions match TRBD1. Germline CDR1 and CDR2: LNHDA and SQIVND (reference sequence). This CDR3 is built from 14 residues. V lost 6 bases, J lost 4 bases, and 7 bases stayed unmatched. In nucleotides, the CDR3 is TGTGCCAGTAGACGACAGGGCGAGGCAGATACGCAGTATTTT. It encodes CASRRQGEADTQYF.

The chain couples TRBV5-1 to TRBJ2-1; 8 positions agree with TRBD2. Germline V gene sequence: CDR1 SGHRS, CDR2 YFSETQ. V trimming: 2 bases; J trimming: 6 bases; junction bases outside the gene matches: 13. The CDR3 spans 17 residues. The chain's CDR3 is CASSFWSGSGGLNEQFF. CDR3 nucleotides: TGCGCCAGCAGCTTTTGGAGCGGGAGCGGGGGCCTCAATGAGCAGTTCTTC.